The 5 T cell receptor beta chains in this list originate from one sample, sequenced in a study of Ad26.COV2.S vaccination and SARS-CoV-2 variants. This table comes from immunoSEQ multiplex PCR, and its TCRdb copy is limited to in-frame clones, with some not included. The sample records around 270,000 clones, roughly 89% being singletons. Treatment noted: around 19 received Ad26.COV2.S at low or high dose, single or two shots; roughly 5 received placebo; per-sample allocation not given. The study sampled participants on day 63 after the first vaccine or placebo injection. Specimen: peripheral blood, collected in a trial of Ad26.COV2.S vaccine versus placebo. The receptor set was obtained from a person aged 18-60 years who received the Ad26.COV2.S COVID-19 vaccine or a placebo.

This chain links TRBV11-2 with TRBJ1-1; D ambiguous. V lost 4 bases to trimming and J lost 9 bases, with 18 bases between them. The CDR3 runs 14 residues. Germline V CDR1 and CDR2: SGHAT, FQNNGV. CDR3 residues: CASSSRELRLKAFF. The CDR3 bases are TGTGCCAGCAGCTCCCGGGAGCTCCGCTTAAAAGCTTTCTTT.

This chain joins TRBV4-3 and TRBJ2-6, with D possibly TRBD1 on 5 matching bases. CDR3 length equals 17 residues. CDR1 and CDR2 from the germline V gene are LGHNA and YSLEER. Between the trimmed V and J ends, which lost 0 bases and 0 bases, there was a span of 9 bases. The CDR3 sequence: CASSQDGHISGANVLTF. For the CDR3, the DNA is TGCGCCAGCAGCCAAGACGGACACATCTCTGGGGCCAACGTCCTGACTTTC.

V is TRBV6-1 and J is TRBJ1-4; the D is unclear. CDR1 and CDR2 (germline): MNHNS, SASEGT. The CDR3 contains 16 residues. V lost 1 base and J lost 4, with 13 bases in between. Here the CDR3 DNA reads TGTGCCAGCAGTGAAGGTTGGGGAGGTAGTAATGAAAAACTGTTTTTT. Translated: CASSEGWGGSNEKLFF.

CDR3 protein: CASSPGQRGNTIYF. In DNA form, the CDR3 reads TGTGCCAGCAGCCCTGGACAGCGCGGAAACACCATATATTTT. The chain carries TRBV6-2 or TRBV6-3 and TRBJ1-3; a possible D gene is TRBD1 (6 bases). The CDR3 runs to 14 residues. Germline V gene data show CDR1 as MNHEY and CDR2 as SVGEGT. V dropped 6 bases and J dropped 4 bases, with 13 bases sitting between them.

The V call is TRBV6-5, the J call TRBJ2-2; D is ambiguous. This CDR3 is 15 amino acids long. The ends were cut back, 0 bases at V and 1 base at J, with 6 bases in the middle. Germline CDR1 MNHEY, CDR2 SVGAGI. CDR3 residues: CASSYSNRNTGELFF. The CDR3 DNA reads as TGTGCCAGCAGTTACTCGAACAGGAACACCGGGGAGCTGTTTTTT.